One and the same sample provided the 27 T cell receptor beta chains below, sequenced in a study of T cell repertoires in cytomegalovirus infection (dated by TCRdb to between 2017 and 2020). TCRdb records Illumina HiSeq 1500 as the sequencer. In-frame beta chains were kept once TCRdb had trimmed the public reads at Q25 with fastp and called clones with MiXCR. Rows with a matching CDR3 protein are joined into one entry that keeps the most common DNA and genes. Recorded for this sample are about 450,000 distinct CDR3 sequences; roughly a third of them occurred a single time. The ten largest clones take up roughly 13% of the sample. Sequenced sample: PBMCs. These receptor sequences come from a human donor in good health (CMV status not recorded). Some clones in this sample may be carry-over from other donors' samples.

The chain uses TRBV20-1 and TRBJ2-7, with 9 bases identical to TRBD1. This CDR3 is 14 amino acids long. Trimming cost V 3 bases and J 6 bases; bases outside gene matches: 9. Germline V gives CDR1 DFQATT, CDR2 SNEGSKA (reference sequence). The CDR3 DNA follows: TGCAGTGCTAGTAGGACAGGGGCAGCCCTCGAGCAGTACTTC. Translating gives CSASRTGAALEQYF.

J is TRBJ2-3 and V is TRBV11-2; D remains unclear. The CDR3 loop spans 13 amino acids. Germline V gives CDR1 SGHAT, CDR2 FQNNGV. V lost 11 bases and J lost 1, with 13 bases in between. CDR3 loop: CAVRGVRTDTQYF. Written as DNA, the CDR3 is TGTGCCGTACGCGGAGTTCGCACAGATACGCAGTATTTT.

Only a few counts were recorded for this clonotype. The V and J genes are TRBV7-3 and TRBJ1-4, with a weak D call TRBD1 (5 bases). There are 15 residues in the CDR3. The germline V gene has CDR1 SGHTA and CDR2 FQGTGA. The ends were cut back, 5 bases at V and 0 bases at J, with 10 bases in the middle. CDR3 coding DNA: TGTGCCAGCAGCCCTACAGGAGCAACTAATGAAAAACTGTTTTTT. Amino acids: CASSPTGATNEKLFF.

This rearrangement joins TRBV6-2 or TRBV6-3 to TRBJ2-1; D is unresolved. Germline lookup yields CDR1 MNHEY and CDR2 SVGEGT. This CDR3 comprises 14 residues. With 4 bases removed from V and 3 bases from J, the gap between germline ends came to 10 bases. In DNA form, the CDR3 reads TGTGCCAGCAGTTCAGGCGGATACTACAATGAGCAGTTCTTC. As protein: CASSSGGYYNEQFF.

The chain links TRBV7-8 to TRBJ2-7; 12 bases line up with TRBD1. The CDR3 has 15 amino acids. In germline, CDR1 is SGHVS, CDR2 FQNEAQ. J lost 5 bases, V lost 7 bases, and 9 bases had no gene match. CDR3 in amino acids: CASNPGTGGKNEQYF. DNA of the CDR3: TGTGCCAGCAACCCCGGGACAGGGGGCAAGAACGAGCAGTACTTC.

The genes are TRBV12-3 or TRBV12-4 and TRBJ1-5; 9 bases agree with TRBD1. V lost 3 bases to trimming and J lost 7 bases; unmatched junction nucleotides: 10. CDR3 size: 16 residues. This CDR3 reads CASSFLGTGNFQPQHF. The CDR3 nucleotides are TGTGCCAGCAGTTTTCTCGGGACAGGGAATTTCCAGCCCCAGCATTTT.

CDR3 DNA: TGTGCCAGCAGTTTTCCCGGGCTGGACACTGAAGCTTTCTTT. Translating it yields CASSFPGLDTEAFF. The chain recombines TRBV28 with TRBJ1-1; no reliable D call. Germline values: CDR1 MDHEN, CDR2 SYDVKM. This CDR3 contains 14 residues. V lost 3 bases and J lost 3, with 11 bases in between.

This clonotype occurred once. V and J are TRBV7-6 and TRBJ1-1, with a possible D match to TRBD1 (6 bases). This CDR3 is built from 16 residues. The ends were cut back, 5 bases at V and 2 bases at J, with 18 bases in the middle. Germline V gene data show CDR1 as SGHVS and CDR2 as FNYEAQ. The CDR3: CASSPRRDMKNTEAFF. The CDR3 DNA follows: TGTGCCAGCAGCCCTCGAAGGGACATGAAAAACACTGAAGCTTTCTTT. Using reference TRBV7-6 and TRBJ1-1 for the parts outside the CDR3, the full variable domain is GAGVSQSPRYKVTKRGQDVALRCDPISGHVSLYWYRQALGQGPEFLTYFNYEAQQDKSGLPNDRFSAERPEGSISTLTIQRTEQRDSAMYRCASSPRRDMKNTEAFFGQGTRLTVV.

This clonotype occurred once. The rearrangement uses TRBV2 and TRBJ2-5; D gene ambiguous. The germline gives CDR1 SNHLY, CDR2 FYNNEI. Between the trimmed V and J ends, which lost 0 bases and 6 bases, there was a span of 14 bases. The CDR3 extends over 15 amino acids. CDR3 loop: CASSEALGVMKTQYF. Written as DNA, the CDR3 is TGTGCCAGCAGTGAAGCGCTCGGAGTTATGAAGACCCAGTACTTC.

The rearrangement links TRBV2 to TRBJ1-1; D not certain. V lost 2 bases and J 12 bases, leaving 25 bases between the germline ends. CDR1 is SNHLY and CDR2 is FYNNEI in the germline V gene. CDR3 length equals 16 residues. The CDR3 sequence: CASSERKTQPPKESFF. The CDR3, as DNA: TGTGCCAGCAGTGAAAGGAAAACACAACCCCCGAAGGAATCTTTCTTT.

The chain carries TRBV15 and TRBJ2-7; D remains unclear. Germline CDR1 LNHNV, CDR2 YYDKDF (reference sequence). There are 16 residues in the CDR3. Trimming stripped 0 bases from V and 1 base from J, with 13 bases between. The CDR3 bases are TGTGCCACCAGCAGAGAGCATGGCCTAGAGTCCTACGAGCAGTACTTC. Protein product: CATSREHGLESYEQYF.

V and J are TRBV12-3 or TRBV12-4 and TRBJ1-1, with D perhaps TRBD1 (6 bases). Trimming cost V 5 bases and J 3 bases, with 22 bases left between them. This CDR3 is built from 17 residues. CDR3 protein: CASSPRRLGGEDTEAFF. The CDR3 DNA sequence: TGTGCCAGCAGTCCCAGGCGGTTAGGGGGTGAAGACACTGAAGCTTTCTTT.

This clonotype appeared a few times. The genes are TRBV27 and TRBJ1-2, with a possible D match to TRBD1 (6 bases). Trimming removed 2 bases from V and 8 bases from J, with 15 bases in between. The V gene's germline CDR1 is MNHEY and CDR2 SMNVEV (reference sequence). This CDR3 has 14 residues. CDR3 residues: CASSLNGRGTGYTF. DNA for the CDR3: TGTGCCAGCAGTTTAAACGGCAGGGGAACCGGCTACACCTTC.

This clonotype showed up many times. The rearrangement uses TRBV12-3 or TRBV12-4 and TRBJ2-1; 8 bases fit TRBD2. The V gene end was trimmed by 10 bases and the J gene end by 4 bases; junction bases not matched to a gene: 9. This CDR3 spans 14 amino acids. The CDR3 protein is CATAGGGIYNEQFF. In nucleotides, the CDR3 is TGTGCCACCGCCGGCGGGGGGATATACAATGAGCAGTTCTTC.

The rearrangement links TRBV6-5 to TRBJ2-7; the D is unclear. The germline V gene has CDR1 MNHEY and CDR2 SVGAGI. The CDR3 contains 11 residues. Trimming pared 1 base from V and 9 bases from J, leaving 7 bases between. CDR3 sequence reads: CASSYFGVQYF. CDR3 coding DNA: TGTGCCAGCAGTTACTTTGGTGTGCAGTACTTC.

This clonotype was picked up a small number of times. The genes are TRBV20-1 and TRBJ1-2; D not certain. The CDR3 covers 14 residues. V lost 6 bases to trimming and J lost 6 bases, with 20 bases between them. CDR1 and CDR2 (germline): DFQATT, SNEGSKA (reference sequence). The CDR3, as DNA: TGCAGTGCCCATTCACCGGGAGCCCTGAATGGCTACACCTTC. Translated: CSAHSPGALNGYTF.

Worth noting for this clonotype: This may be a read error, as it is one base from a much larger clone. V and J are TRBV11-3 and TRBJ2-5; D perhaps matches TRBD1 (6 bases). Germline lookup yields CDR1 SGHNT and CDR2 YENEEA. The CDR3 loop spans 13 amino acids. V was pared by 1 base and J by 7 bases, with 10 bases between. CDR3 sequence: CASSLGTVPTQYF. DNA for the CDR3: TGTGCCAGCAGCTTAGGGACAGTCCCGACCCAGTACTTC.

The chain has TRBV7-6 and TRBJ1-6, with 8 bases fitting TRBD1. Germline V gene sequence: CDR1 SGHVS, CDR2 FNYEAQ. Losses at the gene ends were 4 bases for V and 9 bases for J; bases not matched to a gene: 11. The CDR3 loop spans 16 amino acids. This chain's CDR3 is CASSSEPQGAGSPLHF. CDR3 DNA sequence: TGTGCCAGCAGCTCGGAACCTCAGGGGGCCGGTTCACCCCTCCACTTT.

As for this clonotype: Sequence at one end of the junction differs from germline and may be a read error. The chain joins TRBV27 to TRBJ1-5; no firm D call. The CDR3 has 17 amino acids. The germline gives CDR1 MNHEY, CDR2 SMNVEV (reference sequence). The CDR3 coding sequence is TGTGCCAGCAGCCAAAGAGGACGCGTTGGCCCAAATCAGCACCAGCATTTT. As protein: CASSQRGRVGPNQHQHF.

The V and J genes are TRBV29-1 and TRBJ2-5, with D maybe TRBD1 (6 bases). Deletions cut 6 bases from V and 4 bases from J, with 18 bases between. CDR1 is SQVTM and CDR2 is ANQGSEA in the germline V gene. This CDR3 has 14 residues. The CDR3 region has the DNA TGCAGCGTACCTGGGACACCGTCGCCAGAGACCCAGTACTTC. The encoded protein is CSVPGTPSPETQYF. The whole variable domain, filled in from reference TRBV29-1 and TRBJ2-5, reads SAVISQKPSRDICQRGTSLTIQCQVDSQVTMMFWYRQQPGQSLTLIATANQGSEATYESGFVIDKFPISRPNLTFSTLTVSNMSPEDSSIYLCSVPGTPSPETQYFGPGTRLLVL.

The chain is built from TRBV5-1 and TRBJ1-4; D is undetermined. Trimming removed 4 bases from V and 5 bases from J, with 12 bases in between. The CDR3 sequence is 14 residues long. Germline lookup yields CDR1 SGHRS and CDR2 YFSETQ. The CDR3 DNA is TGCGCCAGCAGCCCGACAAGTCTCAATGAAAAACTGTTTTTT. Translating gives CASSPTSLNEKLFF.

There are a few counts of this clonotype. The rearrangement uses TRBV27 and TRBJ2-3, with TRBD2 matching 11 bases. V was clipped by 6 bases and J by 4 bases; unmatched bases: 3. CDR1 is MNHEY and CDR2 is SMNVEV in the germline V gene (reference sequence). The CDR3 contains 14 residues. CDR3 in DNA: TGTGCCAGCAGACTAGCGGGGGAGGCAGATACGCAGTATTTT. Translation: CASRLAGEADTQYF.

About this clonotype: This may come from a read error, since a much larger clone is one base off. This sequence joins TRBV7-8 and TRBJ2-7; perhaps TRBD1 as D (6 bases). CDR3 length: 17 amino acids. Per germline, CDR1 SGHVS and CDR2 FQNEAQ. The CDR3 bases are TGTACCAGCAGCTTAGTAGGTGACAGGAGTGTTTCCTACGAGCAGTACTTC. Amino acids: CTSSLVGDRSVSYEQYF. The full variable domain, its missing parts supplied by reference TRBV7-8 and TRBJ2-7, is GAGVSQSPRYKVAKRGQDVALRCDPISGHVSLFWYQQALGQGPEFLTYFQNEAQLDKSGLPSDRFFAERPEGSVSTLKIQRTQQEDSAVYLCTSSLVGDRSVSYEQYFGPGTRLTVT.

There are a few counts of this clonotype. The J gene is TRBJ2-5, the V gene TRBV5-6, with 8 bases lining up with TRBD2. This CDR3 has 14 residues. From germline, CDR1 is SGHDT and CDR2 YYEEEE. Germline trimming cut 6 bases from V and 5 bases from J; bases unmatched to any gene: 9. This CDR3 is CASTPAGGVETQYF. CDR3 nucleotide sequence: TGTGCCAGCACCCCGGCGGGGGGTGTGGAGACCCAGTACTTC.

J is TRBJ1-5 and V is TRBV6-5, with a possible D match to TRBD1 (6 bases). The CDR3 contains 18 residues. Trimming removed 2 bases from V and 0 bases from J, with 17 bases in between. Germline V gene data show CDR1 as MNHEY and CDR2 as SVGAGI. For the CDR3, the DNA is TGTGCCAGCAGTTACGGGCCCCCAGGGGAATATAGCAATCAGCCCCAGCATTTT. Encoded protein: CASSYGPPGEYSNQPQHF.

The CDR3 reads CASLRQGYYGYTF. CDR3 bases: TGTGCCTCTCTCCGACAGGGGTACTATGGCTACACCTTC. The chain carries TRBV30 and TRBJ1-2, with 8 bases identical to TRBD1. Germline V gene lookup returns CDR1 GTSNPN and CDR2 SVGIG (reference sequence). The J segment lost 3 bases and the V segment lost 7 bases, leaving 7 bases of the junction unmatched. The CDR3 length is 13 residues.

This clonotype was observed a handful of times. Written as DNA, the CDR3 is TGCGCCAGCAGCCATCGAGTAGCGGGGGGGCTAAATACGCAGTATTTT. Translating gives CASSHRVAGGLNTQYF. J is TRBJ2-3 and V is TRBV4-3; 11 bases are shared with TRBD2. This CDR3 comprises 16 residues. From germline, CDR1 is LGHNA and CDR2 YSLEER. With V trimmed by 3 bases and J by 7 bases, 9 bases remained unmatched.